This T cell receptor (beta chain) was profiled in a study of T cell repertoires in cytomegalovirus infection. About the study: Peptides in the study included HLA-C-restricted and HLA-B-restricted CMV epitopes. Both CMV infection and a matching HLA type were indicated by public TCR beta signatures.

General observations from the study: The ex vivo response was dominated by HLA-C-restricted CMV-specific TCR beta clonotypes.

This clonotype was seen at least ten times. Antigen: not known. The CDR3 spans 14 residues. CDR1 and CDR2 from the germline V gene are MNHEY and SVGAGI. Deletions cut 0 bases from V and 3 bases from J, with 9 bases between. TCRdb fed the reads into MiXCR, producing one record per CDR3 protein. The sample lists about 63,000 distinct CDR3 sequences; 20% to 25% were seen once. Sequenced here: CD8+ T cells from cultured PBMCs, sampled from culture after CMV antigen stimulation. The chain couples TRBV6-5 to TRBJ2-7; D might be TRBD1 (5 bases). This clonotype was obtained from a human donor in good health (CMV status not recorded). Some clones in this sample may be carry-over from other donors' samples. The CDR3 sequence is CASSYSDSDYEQYF. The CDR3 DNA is TGTGCCAGCAGTTACTCCGACAGCGACTACGAGCAGTACTTC.